This T cell receptor (beta chain) derives from a study of blood T cell repertoires in COVID-19. On the study more broadly: T cells, B-cell-depleted T cells, or PBMCs provided the cDNA or gDNA that served as material.

TCRdb's table, derived via immunoSEQ multiplex PCR, lists solely in-frame clones and lacks some. Here the sample spans around 72,000 clones, over 80% being singletons. Germline values: CDR1 LNHDA, CDR2 SQIVND (reference sequence). The CDR3 totals 13 residues. Trimming stripped 5 bases from V and 6 bases from J, with 11 bases between. This sequence was found in a human donor in a cohort sampled during active COVID-19. The chain is built from TRBV19 and TRBJ1-5; D is uncertain. Source material: peripheral blood. For the CDR3, the DNA is TGTGCCAGTAGTGAGGGCTGGGGTCAGCCCCAGCATTTT. It specifies CASSEGWGQPQHF.